Following are 5 T cell receptor beta chains from one sample sequenced in a study of shared clonotypes between healthy human individuals. Profiled with immunoSEQ multiplex PCR; TCRdb holds only in-frame clones, not every one. The table records some 2,400,000 clones, around 95% of them present only once. Sequenced input: naive CD4+ T cells sorted from blood. Subset given: CD45RA+ positively selected. The source is a man in his late teens or twenties in good health.

This clone appeared a single time. Other DNA sequences in the same sample also yield this CDR3. This chain connects TRBV19 to TRBJ2-7; possibly TRBD2 for D (7 bases). With 1 base removed from V and 2 bases from J, the gap between germline ends came to 12 bases. Germline CDR1 and CDR2: LNHDA and SQIVND (reference sequence). The CDR3 is made up of 15 amino acids. The CDR3 here is CASSIAGGGPYEQYF. CDR3 nucleotides: TGTGCCAGTAGTATAGCGGGGGGCGGCCCCTACGAGCAGTACTTC.

Comment on this clone: The same CDR3 can be traced to other DNA sequences in this sample. DNA of the CDR3: TGCGCCAGCAGCTTAGAAGGGAGTAGCACAGATACGCAGTATTTT. Amino acid sequence: CASSLEGSSTDTQYF. The chain has TRBV5-1 and TRBJ2-3; the D gene is possibly TRBD2 (5 bases). Deletions cut 2 bases from V and 0 bases from J, with 10 bases between. There are 15 residues in the CDR3. Germline V lookup: CDR1 SGHRS, CDR2 YFSETQ.

V usage is TRBV11-2 and J usage is TRBJ2-3, with D possibly being TRBD1 (5 bases). The V gene lost 3 bases and the J gene lost 1 base, with 8 bases spanning the gap. The CDR3 totals 14 residues. Per the germline V gene, CDR1 is SGHAT and CDR2 is FQNNGV. This CDR3 is CASSFLQGTDTQYF. For the CDR3, the DNA is TGTGCCAGCAGCTTCTTACAGGGCACAGATACGCAGTATTTT.

The CDR3 sequence: CASILQGVSGNTIYF. The DNA of the CDR3 is TGTGCCAGCATCCTACAAGGGGTCTCTGGAAACACCATATATTTT. This chain connects TRBV6-6 to TRBJ1-3; TRBD1 might be the D (5 bases). The CDR3 covers 15 residues. Trimming pared 7 bases from V and 0 bases from J, leaving 13 bases between. CDR1 is MNHNY and CDR2 is SVGAGI in the germline V gene (reference sequence).

This clone was counted between two and nine times. This rearrangement joins TRBV7-9 to TRBJ1-5; TRBD1 agrees at 9 bases. CDR1 SEHNR and CDR2 FQNEAQ come from the germline V gene (reference sequence). After removal of 7 bases from V and 4 bases from J, the junction contained 5 bases not matched to a gene. This CDR3 region has 14 residues. CDR3 nucleotides: TGTGCCAGCACCGGACAGGGGACGAATCAGCCCCAGCATTTT. Protein: CASTGQGTNQPQHF. Full variable domain (missing parts from reference TRBV7-9 and TRBJ1-5): DTGVSQNPRHKITKRGQNVTFRCDPISEHNRLYWYRQTLGQGPEFLTYFQNEAQLEKSRLLSDRFSAERPKGSFSTLEIQRTEQGDSAMYLCASTGQGTNQPQHFGDGTRLSIL.